The T cell receptor beta chain under discussion was sequenced for a study of cytomegalovirus exposure and HLA in healthy donors. In the study overall: As released early, the data held about 85 million unique TCRs from HLA-typed donors. Findings and limits, study-wide: Sequencing likely generated an artifact that appeared as a cluster of highly shared sequence variants.

60 Vbeta and 13 Jbeta primers were used in PCR. Assay used: immunoSEQ multiplex PCR; TCRdb lists only in-frame clones, some missing. Of some 200,000 clones listed, approximately 78% are singletons. About this clone: Its specificity is unknown.

This CDR3 region has 14 residues. With 4 bases removed from V and 4 bases from J, the gap between germline ends came to 14 bases. Per the germline V gene, CDR1 is MDHEN and CDR2 is SYDVKM. The sequenced sample was PBMCs. The receptor was derived from a woman between 18 and 29 years old in good health and CMV-seronegative. The genes are TRBV28 and TRBJ2-7; D possibly corresponds to TRBD2 (6 bases). The CDR3 DNA is TGTGCCAGCAGTTCGCGGGGTCTTCTTTACGAGCAGTACTTC. Encoded protein: CASSSRGLLYEQYF.